One sample yielded the 20 T cell receptor beta chains listed below, sequenced in a study of PD-L1 blockade in urothelial cancer (dated by TCRdb to between 2016 and 2019). Read against the paper, the sample's time point label means: peripheral blood 6 weeks after treatment start. The library relied on the immunoSEQ multiplex PCR assay. Imported from immuneACCESS, the table was reduced by TCRdb to in-frame sequences with V and J called. These copies leave out some clones; in studies compared against another copy, an unresolved V gene accounts for under half, and the cause of the remainder is not known. The sample contains around 45,000 clones, 83% of them found a single time. Jointly, the top ten make up about 15% of the sample. Sequenced material: PBMCs, taken around atezolizumab (anti-PD-L1) treatment. These receptors were taken from a man between 60 and 70 years old with urothelial cancer.

The chain is built from TRBV19 and TRBJ1-5; 7 bases line up with TRBD1. This CDR3 is 13 amino acids long. Per the germline V gene, CDR1 is LNHDA and CDR2 is SQIVND (reference sequence). V was clipped by 5 bases and J by 4 bases; unmatched bases: 2. CDR3 protein: CASSLQGNQPQHF. The CDR3 region has the DNA TGTGCCAGTAGTCTACAGGGGAATCAGCCCCAGCATTTT.

V and J are TRBV2 and TRBJ1-2; D is unresolved. Germline V gene lookup returns CDR1 SNHLY and CDR2 FYNNEI. The CDR3 runs 14 residues. V lost 5 bases and J 7 bases, leaving 17 bases between the germline ends. CDR3 protein: CASSPEGPLRGYTF. DNA of the CDR3: TGTGCCAGCAGTCCCGAGGGCCCCCTTCGTGGCTACACCTTC.

The chain links TRBV2 to TRBJ2-3; no firm D call. Germline V lookup: CDR1 SNHLY, CDR2 FYNNEI. V was cut by 4 bases and J by 4 bases, with 12 bases left in between. The CDR3 extends over 14 amino acids. This CDR3 is CASSVGLGPDTQYF. CDR3 nucleotides: TGTGCCAGCAGTGTTGGGTTGGGCCCAGATACGCAGTATTTT. Supplemented by reference TRBV2 and TRBJ2-3, the full variable domain reads EPEVTQTPSHQVTQMGQEVILRCVPISNHLYFYWYRQILGQKVEFLVSFYNNEISEKSEIFDDQFSVERPDGSNFTLKIRSTKLEDSAMYFCASSVGLGPDTQYFGPGTRLTVL.

The chain links TRBV5-1 to TRBJ2-2; TRBD2 might be the D (5 bases). The ends were cut back, 4 bases at V and 5 bases at J, with 12 bases in the middle. Per germline, CDR1 SGHRS and CDR2 YFSETQ. This CDR3 has 14 amino acids. CDR3 sequence: CASSLEGSTGELFF. For the CDR3, the DNA is TGCGCCAGCAGCCTGGAAGGGAGTACCGGGGAGCTGTTTTTT.

The chain has TRBV4-1 and TRBJ1-4; D is perhaps TRBD1 (6 bases). There are 14 residues in the CDR3. V lost 8 bases, J lost 4 bases, and 14 bases lay in between. Germline V gives CDR1 MGHRA, CDR2 YSYEKL. The CDR3 DNA reads TGCGCCAGCCGCGTAACCAGGGGTAATGAAAAACTGTTTTTT. Its protein product is CASRVTRGNEKLFF.

The chain has TRBV4-2 and TRBJ2-3; 7 nucleotides match TRBD2. The CDR3 totals 16 residues. The ends lost 1 base at V and 4 bases at J; junction bases unmatched: 8. Germline V gene sequence: CDR1 LGHNA, CDR2 YNFKEQ. CDR3 sequence (DNA): TGTGCCAGCAGCCAAGGTACTAGCGAGTTGTCAGATACGCAGTATTTT. Its translation: CASSQGTSELSDTQYF.

The V and J genes are TRBV5-1 and TRBJ2-7, with 14 nucleotides matching TRBD2. The V and J ends lost 0 bases and 0 bases, in that order; junction bases with no gene match: 8. Germline V gene data show CDR1 as SGHRS and CDR2 as YFSETQ. The CDR3 is made up of 19 amino acids. The CDR3 DNA sequence: TGCGCCAGCAGCTTGGCGAGGACTAGCGGGGGGCGGGGCTCCTACGAGCAGTACTTC. It codes for CASSLARTSGGRGSYEQYF.

The chain has TRBV6-1 and TRBJ1-2, with 10 bases fitting TRBD1. V shed 0 bases and J 3 bases; nucleotides not matched to a gene: 1. The CDR3 has 15 amino acids. Germline V gene data show CDR1 as MNHNS and CDR2 as SASEGT. CDR3 residues: CASSEATGGYYGYTF. As DNA, the CDR3 is TGTGCCAGCAGTGAAGCGACAGGGGGCTACTATGGCTACACCTTC.

This sequence joins TRBV7-8 and TRBJ1-6; maybe TRBD1 (6 bases). Deletions cut 5 bases from V and 1 base from J, with 12 bases between. This CDR3 region has 16 residues. Germline values: CDR1 SGHVS, CDR2 FQNEAQ. This CDR3 reads CASSARTDSYNSPLHF. For the CDR3, the DNA is TGTGCCAGCAGCGCCCGGACAGATTCCTATAATTCACCCCTCCACTTT. The full variable domain, completed using reference TRBV7-8 and TRBJ1-6, is GAGVSQSPRYKVAKRGQDVALRCDPISGHVSLFWYQQALGQGPEFLTYFQNEAQLDKSGLPSDRFFAERPEGSVSTLKIQRTQQEDSAVYLCASSARTDSYNSPLHFGNGTRLTVT.

This clone was counted once. The J gene is TRBJ1-4, the V gene TRBV5-4; possibly TRBD1 for D (5 bases). The CDR3 runs to 15 residues. The V gene's germline CDR1 is SGHNT and CDR2 YYREEE (reference sequence). Deletions cut 4 bases from V and 8 bases from J, with 18 bases between. DNA for the CDR3: TGTGCCAGCAGCCTTGACAGTGGTGGTGACGAAAAACTGTTTTTT. It codes for CASSLDSGGDEKLFF.

This chain links TRBV25-1 with TRBJ1-1, with a weak D call TRBD1 (6 bases). CDR3 size: 14 residues. Trimming took off 6 bases at V and 2 bases at J, with 13 bases between the two ends. Germline V gene data show CDR1 as MGHDK and CDR2 as SYGVNS. CDR3 bases: TGTGCCAGCAGGGGGGGGGCCACCAACACTGAAGCTTTCTTT. This gives the protein CASRGGATNTEAFF.

The chain's CDR3 is CATSGPILAGDTDTQYF. CDR3 nucleotide sequence: TGTGCCACCTCCGGTCCTATTCTAGCGGGGGACACAGATACGCAGTATTTT. The chain combines TRBV28 with TRBJ2-3; 10 bases align to TRBD2. Germline lookup yields CDR1 MDHEN and CDR2 SYDVKM. V lost 10 bases to trimming and J lost 2 bases; unmatched junction nucleotides: 15. The CDR3 covers 17 residues.

This rearrangement joins TRBV15 to TRBJ1-5; D is perhaps TRBD1 (6 bases). The CDR3 spans 17 residues. Trimming pared 0 bases from V and 5 bases from J, leaving 17 bases between. Germline lookup yields CDR1 LNHNV and CDR2 YYDKDF (reference sequence). This chain's CDR3 is CATSRDLVEDSHQPQHF. CDR3 bases: TGTGCCACCAGCAGAGATCTAGTAGAGGACAGCCATCAGCCCCAGCATTTT.

The chain has TRBV5-5 and TRBJ2-5, with D unresolved. The CDR3 has 13 residues. CDR1 and CDR2 from the germline V gene are SGHKS and YYEKEE (reference sequence). V was trimmed by 0 bases and J by 2 bases, leaving 5 bases between them. As DNA, the CDR3 is TGTGCCAGCAGCTTGGACACGCAAGAGACCCAGTACTTC. Its protein is CASSLDTQETQYF.

The chain joins TRBV4-2 to TRBJ2-1; 8 bases map to TRBD1. V dropped 4 bases and J dropped 10; count of bases not matched to a gene: 18. Germline V gene sequence: CDR1 LGHNA, CDR2 YNFKEQ. The CDR3 sequence is 17 residues long. The CDR3 DNA follows: TGTGCCAGCAGCCCAGATTCGGGACAGGTCGGGGCTGAGGAGCAGTTCTTC. Translating it yields CASSPDSGQVGAEEQFF.

This clone came up once. V gene TRBV30 combines with J gene TRBJ1-4, with D maybe TRBD1 (5 bases). V gave up 4 bases and J gave up 5 bases, with 17 bases separating them. There are 15 residues in the CDR3. Germline lookup yields CDR1 GTSNPN and CDR2 SVGIG (reference sequence). The chain's CDR3 is CAWMGEAGRNEKLFF. The DNA of the CDR3 is TGTGCCTGGATGGGGGAGGCAGGGCGAAATGAAAAACTGTTTTTT.

This sequence joins TRBV7-2 and TRBJ1-2; no reliable D call. This CDR3 comprises 15 residues. CDR1 is SGHTA, CDR2 FQGNSA, per germline. Trimming took 1 base from V and 2 from J, leaving 11 bases between them. The CDR3 DNA sequence: TGTGCCAGCAGCTTAGGGCCGACATCCAACTATGGCTACACCTTC. Protein sequence: CASSLGPTSNYGYTF. The complete variable domain, with remaining parts taken from reference TRBV7-2 and TRBJ1-2, reads GAGVSQSPSNKVTEKGKDVELRCDPISGHTALYWYRQSLGQGLEFLIYFQGNSAPDKSGLPSDRFSAERTGGSVSTLTIQRTQQEDSAVYLCASSLGPTSNYGYTFGSGTRLTVV.

The V call is TRBV28, the J call TRBJ2-2; the D gene is possibly TRBD1 (7 bases). The CDR3 loop spans 17 amino acids. Germline loops: CDR1 MDHEN, CDR2 SYDVKM. The V and J ends lost 5 bases and 2 bases respectively, with 18 bases between them. As DNA, the CDR3 is TGTGCCAGCAGTCAGGGGGGAACCAAACTCAACACCGGGGAGCTGTTTTTT. Residues: CASSQGGTKLNTGELFF.

The CDR3 coding sequence is TGCGCCAGCAGCTACGGACAGGGGAGTGAAGCTTTCTTT. Translation gives CASSYGQGSEAFF. The rearrangement joins TRBV5-1 to TRBJ1-1; 9 bases map to TRBD1. This CDR3 region has 13 residues. V was clipped by 3 bases and J by 7 bases; unmatched bases: 4. Germline V gene data show CDR1 as SGHRS and CDR2 as YFSETQ.

Here the CDR3 reads CASRTWNEQFF. Written as DNA, the CDR3 is TGTGCCAGTAGGACTTGGAATGAGCAGTTCTTC. The gene calls are TRBV19 and TRBJ2-1; D is unresolved. This CDR3 has 11 residues. V was pared by 6 bases and J by 7 bases, with 7 bases between. Germline CDR1 and CDR2: LNHDA and SQIVND (reference sequence).